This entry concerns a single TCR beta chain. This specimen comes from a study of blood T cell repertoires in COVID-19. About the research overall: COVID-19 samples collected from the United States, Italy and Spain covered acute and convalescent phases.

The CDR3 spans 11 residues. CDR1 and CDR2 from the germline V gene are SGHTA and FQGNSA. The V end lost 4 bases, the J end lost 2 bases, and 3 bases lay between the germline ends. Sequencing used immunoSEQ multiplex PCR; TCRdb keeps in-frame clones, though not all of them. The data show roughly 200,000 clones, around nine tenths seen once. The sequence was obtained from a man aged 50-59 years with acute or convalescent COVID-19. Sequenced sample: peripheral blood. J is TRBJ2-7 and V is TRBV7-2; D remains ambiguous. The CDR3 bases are TGTGCCAGCAGCTCAACCTACGAGCAGTACTTC. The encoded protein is CASSSTYEQYF.